This section outlines one T cell receptor beta chain sequence together with its context. This receptor's antigen is unknown. The germline gene is not matched at one end of the junction; a read error may be the cause. Based on the germline V gene, the CDR1 and CDR2 sequences are MDHEN and SYDVKM. The CDR3, cysteine through phenylalanine, is 15 amino acids long. Of all the DNA, just the CDR3 is kept, 45 bases in frame from base 1. This record belongs to a study of OX40 agonist ivuxolimab in advanced cancers. About the full investigation: Ivuxolimab, which targeted the costimulatory receptor OX40 (CD134), was an agonistic, fully human IgG2 monoclonal antibody. Intravenous ivuxolimab was administered to patients every 2 weeks at six dose levels: 0.01, 0.1, 0.3, 1.5, 3 and 10 mg/kg. Of the 50 or so patients in dose escalation, some 20 had hepatocellular carcinoma, approximately 15 had melanoma, 9 had renal cell carcinoma and 9 had head and neck cancer. In the dose-escalation cohort, approximately 83% of patients were male, and the mean age was 60 years with a range of roughly 20 to 85. Prior anti-PD-1, anti-PD-L1 or anti-CTLA-4 therapy was permitted, and 30% to 50% of dose-escalation patients had received checkpoint inhibitors. Partial responses occurred in three dose-escalation patients, of whom one had hepatocellular carcinoma and two had cutaneous melanoma. The point of sequencing TCRbeta in the periphery was to test whether ivuxolimab changed TCR sequence diversity and drove clonal T-cell expansion. The paper describes the monotherapy dose-escalation part (N = 52 patients) of the phase I trial of ivuxolimab.

Study-level results and caveats: After ivuxolimab, CD8+ T cells had more expanded clones than CD4+ T cells on average. At doses of 0.1 to 3.0 mg/kg, clonal expansion of both CD4+ and CD8+ T cells in blood was seen between baseline and week 6. The antigen specificity of the clonally expanded peripheral T cells was not determined. Low levels of normalized T-cell clonal expansion were also seen in some patients who did not respond. Partial responders in the 0.1-3.0 mg/kg groups had among the lowest normalized peripheral clonal expansion, especially among CD8+ T cells.

Patients with a history of autoimmune disease or receiving systemic immunosuppression were excluded from the trial. In every dose cohort, peripheral blood was drawn for TCR sequencing at baseline, cycle 4 day 1, and cycle 7 day 1. The samples were taken from a phase I, first-in-human, multicenter, open-label dose-escalation trial of ivuxolimab. Adults with locally advanced or metastatic melanoma, renal cell, hepatocellular, or head and neck squamous cell carcinoma were enrolled in the trial. Before TCR sequencing, CD4+ T cells and CD8+ T cells from peripheral blood were sorted into separate populations. Genomic DNA was isolated from the sorted cells so that the TCRbeta CDR3 region could be sequenced. The immunoSEQ Assay was used to sequence the TCRbeta CDR3 regions. This immuneACCESS table, as held by TCRdb, lists in-frame sequences with V and J called but not all clones. Of the missing ones, under half trace to an unresolved V gene in checked studies; the others have no known cause. Present in this sample are around 53,000 clones, approximately 84% of which were seen just once. The top ten clones comprise about 13% of the sample.

This receptor was taken from an adult with an advanced solid tumor such as melanoma, head and neck, liver or kidney cancer. Here the chain combines TRBV28 and TRBJ2-7, with TRBD1 matching 7 junction bases. This material consisted of CD4+ or CD8+ T cells sorted from blood, taken in a trial of the OX40 agonist ivuxolimab. In nucleotide form, the sequence is TGTGCCAGCAGCTTATTCGGGACAGCCGGAAACGAGCAGTACTTC. This translates into CASSLFGTAGNEQYF. Extended through the reference TRBV28 and TRBJ2-7 proteins, this CDR3 yields the full variable domain: DVKVTQSSRYLVKRTGEKVFLECVQDMDHENMFWYRQDPGLGLRLIYFSYDVKMKEKGDIPEGYSVSREKKERFSLILESASTNQTSMYLCASSLFGTAGNEQYFGPGTRLTVT.